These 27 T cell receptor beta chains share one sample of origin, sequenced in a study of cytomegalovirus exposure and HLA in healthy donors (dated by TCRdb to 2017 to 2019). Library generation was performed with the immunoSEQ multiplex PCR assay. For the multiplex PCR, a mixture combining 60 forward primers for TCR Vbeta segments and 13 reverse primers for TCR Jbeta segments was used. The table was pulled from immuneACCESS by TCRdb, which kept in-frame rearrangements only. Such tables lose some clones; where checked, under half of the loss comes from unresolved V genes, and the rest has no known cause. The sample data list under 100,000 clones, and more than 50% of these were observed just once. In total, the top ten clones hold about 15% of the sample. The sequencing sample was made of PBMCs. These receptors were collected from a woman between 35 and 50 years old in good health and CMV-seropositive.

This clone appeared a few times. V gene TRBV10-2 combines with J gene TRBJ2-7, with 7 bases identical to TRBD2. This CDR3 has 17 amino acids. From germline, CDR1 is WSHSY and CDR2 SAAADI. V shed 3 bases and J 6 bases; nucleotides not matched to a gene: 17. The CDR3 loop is CASSDFGTTWNEAEQYF. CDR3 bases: TGCGCCAGCAGTGATTTTGGGACTACATGGAACGAAGCCGAGCAGTACTTC.

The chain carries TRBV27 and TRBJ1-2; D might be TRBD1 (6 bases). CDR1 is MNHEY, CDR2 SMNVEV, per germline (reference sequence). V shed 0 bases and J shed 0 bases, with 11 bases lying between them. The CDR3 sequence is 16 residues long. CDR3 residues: CASSLSHRVANYGYTF. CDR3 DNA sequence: TGTGCCAGCAGTTTATCGCACAGGGTTGCTAACTATGGCTACACCTTC.

The DNA for the CDR3 is TGTGCCAGCAGCTTAGGAGGCTTGGACAGGGAGCAGTTCTTC. It specifies CASSLGGLDREQFF. The chain recombines TRBV7-2 with TRBJ2-1; 7 bases are a match to TRBD1. V shed 1 base and J 10 bases; nucleotides not matched to a gene: 7. CDR1 and CDR2 from the germline V gene are SGHTA and FQGNSA. The CDR3 covers 14 residues.

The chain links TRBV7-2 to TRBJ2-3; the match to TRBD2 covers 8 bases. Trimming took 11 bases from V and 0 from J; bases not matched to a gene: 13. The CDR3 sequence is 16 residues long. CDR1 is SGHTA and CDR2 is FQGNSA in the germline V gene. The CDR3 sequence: CAGTRGGTSSTDTQYF. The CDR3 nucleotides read TGTGCCGGCACCCGAGGGGGGACTAGTAGCACAGATACGCAGTATTTT.

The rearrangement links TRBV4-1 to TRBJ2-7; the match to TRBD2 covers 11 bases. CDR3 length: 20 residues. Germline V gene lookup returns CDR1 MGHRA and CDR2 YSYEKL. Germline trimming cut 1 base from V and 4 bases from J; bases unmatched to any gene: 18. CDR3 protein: CASSQVPNLLAGGLGYEQYF. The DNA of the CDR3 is TGCGCCAGCAGCCAAGTACCCAACCTCCTAGCGGGAGGCTTGGGATACGAGCAGTACTTC.

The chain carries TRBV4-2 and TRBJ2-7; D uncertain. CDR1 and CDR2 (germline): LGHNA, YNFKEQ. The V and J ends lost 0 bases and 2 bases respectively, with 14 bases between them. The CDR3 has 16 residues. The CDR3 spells CASSQDIGRFTYEQYF. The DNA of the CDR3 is TGTGCCAGCAGCCAAGATATCGGTCGGTTTACCTACGAGCAGTACTTC.

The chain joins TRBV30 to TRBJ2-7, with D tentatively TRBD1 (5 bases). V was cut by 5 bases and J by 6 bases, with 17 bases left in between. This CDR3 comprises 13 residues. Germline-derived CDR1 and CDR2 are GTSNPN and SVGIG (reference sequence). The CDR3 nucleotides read TGTGCCTGGGGACAAACAACAGCCCGCGAGCAGTACTTC. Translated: CAWGQTTAREQYF.

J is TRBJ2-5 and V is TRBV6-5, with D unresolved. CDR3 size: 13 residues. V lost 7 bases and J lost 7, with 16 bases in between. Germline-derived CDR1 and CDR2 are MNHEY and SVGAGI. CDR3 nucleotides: TGTGCCAGCACCACACCGGGTTCACCGACCCAGTACTTC. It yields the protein CASTTPGSPTQYF.

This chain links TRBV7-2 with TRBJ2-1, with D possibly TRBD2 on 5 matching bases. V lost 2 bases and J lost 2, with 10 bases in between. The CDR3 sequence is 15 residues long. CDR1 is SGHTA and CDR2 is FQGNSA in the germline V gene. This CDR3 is CASSLTSKAYNEQFF. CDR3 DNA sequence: TGTGCCAGCAGCTTAACTAGTAAGGCCTACAATGAGCAGTTCTTC.

CDR3 sequence (DNA): TGTGCCAGCAGCTCCGGACTAGCGGGAGGGGTATTAGAGAAGACCCAGTACTTC. Residues: CASSSGLAGGVLEKTQYF. The V gene is TRBV5-6, the J gene TRBJ2-5, with 15 bases lining up with TRBD2. CDR1 is SGHDT, CDR2 YYEEEE, per germline. The CDR3 runs to 18 residues. Trimming at V came to 3 bases and at J to 6 bases, leaving 12 bases not matched to a gene.

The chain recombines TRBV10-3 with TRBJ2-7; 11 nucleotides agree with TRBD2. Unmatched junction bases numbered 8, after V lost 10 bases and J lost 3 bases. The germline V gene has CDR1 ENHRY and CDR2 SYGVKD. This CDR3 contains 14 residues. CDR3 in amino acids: CASSGTSGFYEQYF. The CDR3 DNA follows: TGTGCCAGCTCCGGGACTAGCGGATTCTACGAGCAGTACTTC.

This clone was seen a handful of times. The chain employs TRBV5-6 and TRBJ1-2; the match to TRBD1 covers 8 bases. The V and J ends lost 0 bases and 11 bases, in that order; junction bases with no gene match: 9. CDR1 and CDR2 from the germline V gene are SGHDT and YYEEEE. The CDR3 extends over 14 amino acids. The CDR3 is CASSLVGTGGIYTF. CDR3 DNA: TGTGCCAGCAGCTTGGTGGGGACAGGTGGGATTTACACCTTC.

The CDR3 bases are TGTGCCAGCAGCTTCGACCTGGGACTAGCGGGAGATGGAGAGACCCAGTACTTC. Protein product: CASSFDLGLAGDGETQYF. V is TRBV28 and J is TRBJ2-5; 14 bases align to TRBD2. Germline assignment: CDR1 MDHEN and CDR2 SYDVKM. V lost 6 bases and J lost 4; bases outside the gene matches: 13. This CDR3 has 18 residues.

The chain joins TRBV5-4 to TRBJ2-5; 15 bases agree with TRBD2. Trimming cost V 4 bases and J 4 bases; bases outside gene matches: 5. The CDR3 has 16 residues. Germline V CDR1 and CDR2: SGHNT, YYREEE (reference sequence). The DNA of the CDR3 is TGTGCCAGCAGCCCAGAGGGACTAGCGGGAGGAGAGACCCAGTACTTC. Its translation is CASSPEGLAGGETQYF.

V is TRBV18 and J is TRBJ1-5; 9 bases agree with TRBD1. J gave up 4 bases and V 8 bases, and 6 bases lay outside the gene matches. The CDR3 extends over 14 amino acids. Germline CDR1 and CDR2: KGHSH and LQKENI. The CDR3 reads CASAGQGVNQPQHF. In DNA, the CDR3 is TGTGCCAGCGCGGGACAGGGCGTAAATCAGCCCCAGCATTTT.

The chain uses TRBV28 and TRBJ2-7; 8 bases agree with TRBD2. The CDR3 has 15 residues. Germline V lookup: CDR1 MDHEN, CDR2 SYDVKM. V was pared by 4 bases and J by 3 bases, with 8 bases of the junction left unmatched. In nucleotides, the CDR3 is TGTGCCAGCAGTTCTGTAGCGGGGTGGGGCTACGAGCAGTACTTC. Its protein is CASSSVAGWGYEQYF.

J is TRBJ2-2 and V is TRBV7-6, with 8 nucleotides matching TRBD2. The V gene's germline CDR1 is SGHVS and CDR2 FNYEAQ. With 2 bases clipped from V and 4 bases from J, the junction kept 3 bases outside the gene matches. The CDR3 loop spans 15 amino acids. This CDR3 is CASSLSGRGTGELFF. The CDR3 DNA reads TGTGCCAGCAGCTTATCCGGGAGGGGCACCGGGGAGCTGTTTTTT.

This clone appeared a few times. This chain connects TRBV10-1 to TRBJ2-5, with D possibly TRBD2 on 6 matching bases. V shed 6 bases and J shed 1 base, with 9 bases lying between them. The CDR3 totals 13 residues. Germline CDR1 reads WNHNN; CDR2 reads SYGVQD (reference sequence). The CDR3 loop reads CASSREPQETQYF. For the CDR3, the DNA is TGCGCCAGCAGCCGGGAGCCCCAAGAGACCCAGTACTTC.

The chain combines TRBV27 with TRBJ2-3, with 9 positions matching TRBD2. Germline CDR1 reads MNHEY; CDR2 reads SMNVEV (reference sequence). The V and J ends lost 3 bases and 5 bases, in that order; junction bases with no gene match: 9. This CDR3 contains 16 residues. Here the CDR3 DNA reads TGTGCCAGCAGTTTCATCCTAGCGGGGAGGGGAGATACGCAGTATTTT. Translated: CASSFILAGRGDTQYF.

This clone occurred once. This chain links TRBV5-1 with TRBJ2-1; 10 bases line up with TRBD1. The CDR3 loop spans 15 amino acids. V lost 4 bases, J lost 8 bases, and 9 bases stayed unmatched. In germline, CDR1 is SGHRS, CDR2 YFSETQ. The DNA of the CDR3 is TGCGCCAGCAGCCCGCGGACAGGGGGAAGCGATGAGCAGTTCTTC. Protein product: CASSPRTGGSDEQFF.

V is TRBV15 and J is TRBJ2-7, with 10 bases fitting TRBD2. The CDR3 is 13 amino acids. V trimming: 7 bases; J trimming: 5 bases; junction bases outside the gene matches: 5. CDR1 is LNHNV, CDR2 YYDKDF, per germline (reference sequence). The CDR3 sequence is CATTLAGGDEQYF. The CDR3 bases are TGTGCCACCACCTTAGCGGGAGGAGACGAGCAGTACTTC.

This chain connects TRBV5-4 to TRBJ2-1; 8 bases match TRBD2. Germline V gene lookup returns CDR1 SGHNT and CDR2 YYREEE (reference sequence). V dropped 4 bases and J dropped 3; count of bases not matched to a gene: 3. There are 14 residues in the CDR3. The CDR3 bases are TGTGCCAGCAGCCCAGCGGGAGTCTACAATGAGCAGTTCTTC. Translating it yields CASSPAGVYNEQFF.

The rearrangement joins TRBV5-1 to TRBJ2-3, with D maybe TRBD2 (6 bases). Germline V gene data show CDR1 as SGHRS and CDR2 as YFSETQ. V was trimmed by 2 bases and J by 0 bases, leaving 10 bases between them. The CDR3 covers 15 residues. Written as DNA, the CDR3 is TGCGCCAGCAGCTTTGGCGGGGCAAGCACAGATACGCAGTATTTT. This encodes CASSFGGASTDTQYF.

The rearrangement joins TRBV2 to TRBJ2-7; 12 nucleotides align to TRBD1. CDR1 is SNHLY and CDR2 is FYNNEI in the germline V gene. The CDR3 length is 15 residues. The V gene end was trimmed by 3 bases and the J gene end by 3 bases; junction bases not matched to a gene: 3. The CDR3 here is CASSEGQGANYEQYF. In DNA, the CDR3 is TGTGCCAGCAGTGAGGGACAGGGGGCTAACTACGAGCAGTACTTC.

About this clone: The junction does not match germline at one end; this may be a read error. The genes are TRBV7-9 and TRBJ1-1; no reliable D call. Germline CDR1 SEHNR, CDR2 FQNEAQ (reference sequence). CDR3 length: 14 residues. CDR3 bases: TGTGCCAACAGCCGGGCTGGGAGCGGGAGGGAAGCTTTCTTT. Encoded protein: CANSRAGSGREAFF.

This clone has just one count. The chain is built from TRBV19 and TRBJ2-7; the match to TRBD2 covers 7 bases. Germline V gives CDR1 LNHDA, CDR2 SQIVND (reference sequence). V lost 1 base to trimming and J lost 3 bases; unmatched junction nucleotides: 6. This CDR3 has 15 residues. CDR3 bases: TGTGCCAGTAGTATAGGAGCGGGACGGGGCTACGAGCAGTACTTC. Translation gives CASSIGAGRGYEQYF. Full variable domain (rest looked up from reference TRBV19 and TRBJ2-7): DGGITQSPKYLFRKEGQNVTLSCEQNLNHDAMYWYRQDPGQGLRLIYYSQIVNDFQKGDIAEGYSVSREKKESFPLTVTSAQKNPTAFYLCASSIGAGRGYEQYFGPGTRLTVT.

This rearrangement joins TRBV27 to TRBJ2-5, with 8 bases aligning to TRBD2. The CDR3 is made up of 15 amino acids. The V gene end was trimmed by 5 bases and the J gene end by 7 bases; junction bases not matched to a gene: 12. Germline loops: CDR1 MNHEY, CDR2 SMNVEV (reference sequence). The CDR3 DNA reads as TGTGCCAGCAGTCCCACGGGGGGGGCCGGTGGGACCCAGTACTTC. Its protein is CASSPTGGAGGTQYF.